This T cell receptor (beta chain) came from a study of CD8 T cells in ankylosing spondylitis (dated by TCRdb to between 2016 and 2019). In the study overall: To find TCR variants linked to disease, the study profiled T cell receptor beta repertoires in ankylosing spondylitis patients and healthy donors. The full study cohort was made up of over 20 ankylosing spondylitis patients and approximately 100 healthy donors. Samples of peripheral blood were taken, and for ankylosing spondylitis patients, synovial fluid was collected as well. Points the paper makes about the study in general: According to the report, matched synovial fluid samples from ankylosing spondylitis patients were significantly enriched for the disease-linked clones. Blood from ankylosing spondylitis patients appeared to be characterized by a TCR beta motif composed of under ten highly homologous amino acid variants. Some motif variants had previously been reported in the synovial fluid and blood of reactive arthritis patients, which suggests shared mechanisms of disease initiation. In peripheral blood, the disease-linked clones were found at relatively low frequencies and had a CD8+ phenotype.

The CDR3 numbers 12 residues from cysteine through phenylalanine. The only DNA kept is the CDR3, 36 bases in frame from the first base. V drops 3 bases and J drops 7 bases, leaving 10 bases in between. The sample was run on an Illumina HiSeq 2500. Quantitative 5'-RACE with molecular barcodes was used to prepare TCR beta libraries. In the authors' own workflow: A new computational method, built on a probabilistic model of VDJ rearrangement, was used to identify disease-linked TCR variants. TCRdb reworked the public reads: Q25 trimming with fastp, MiXCR clone assembly, productive beta chains retained. Under each unique CDR3 protein, matching rows form one entry showing the most common genes and DNA. Here the V and J calls rest on TCRdb's processing, not on the authors' analysis. In this sample the table shows a few hundred thousand distinct CDR3 sequences, around 11% of which occur a single time. 6% to 7.5% of the sample is taken by the ten largest.

Worth noting for this clonotype: Its antigen remains unidentified. A much larger clone differs from this one at a single base, so this may be a read error.

Sequences were obtained from blood, either unsorted or a sorted T cell fraction (not recorded which). The chain is encoded by TRBV12-3 or TRBV12-4 joined to TRBJ2-7, with the D gene not clear enough to name. The sequence was obtained from a male donor with ankylosing spondylitis or in good health (not recorded which). The DNA sequence is as follows: TGTGCCAGCAGTTTCTTGACGCGGGAGCAGTACTTC. Translated, this is CASSFLTREQYF.